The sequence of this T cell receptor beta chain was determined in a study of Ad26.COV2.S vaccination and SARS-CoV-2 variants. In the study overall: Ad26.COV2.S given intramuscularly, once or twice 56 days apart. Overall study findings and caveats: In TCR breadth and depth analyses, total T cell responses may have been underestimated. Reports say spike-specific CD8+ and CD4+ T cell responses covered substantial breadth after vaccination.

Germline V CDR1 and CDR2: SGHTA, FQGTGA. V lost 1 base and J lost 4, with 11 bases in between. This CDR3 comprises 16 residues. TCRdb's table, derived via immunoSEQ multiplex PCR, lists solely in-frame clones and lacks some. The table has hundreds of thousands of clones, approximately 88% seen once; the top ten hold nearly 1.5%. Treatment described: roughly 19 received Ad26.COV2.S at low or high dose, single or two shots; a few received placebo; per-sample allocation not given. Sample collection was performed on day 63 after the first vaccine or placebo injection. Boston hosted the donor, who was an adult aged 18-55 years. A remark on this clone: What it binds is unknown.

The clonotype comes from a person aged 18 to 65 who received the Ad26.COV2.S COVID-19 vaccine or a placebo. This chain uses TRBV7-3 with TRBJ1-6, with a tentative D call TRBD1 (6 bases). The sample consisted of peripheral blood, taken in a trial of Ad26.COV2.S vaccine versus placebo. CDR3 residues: CASSLRGPGYNSPLHF. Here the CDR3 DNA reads TGTGCCAGCAGCTTAAGGGGGCCGGGGTATAATTCACCCCTCCACTTT. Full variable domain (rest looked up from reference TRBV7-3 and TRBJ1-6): GAGVSQTPSNKVTEKGKYVELRCDPISGHTALYWYRQSLGQGPEFLIYFQGTGAADDSGLPNDRFFAVRPEGSVSTLKIQRTERGDSAVYLCASSLRGPGYNSPLHFGNGTRLTVT.